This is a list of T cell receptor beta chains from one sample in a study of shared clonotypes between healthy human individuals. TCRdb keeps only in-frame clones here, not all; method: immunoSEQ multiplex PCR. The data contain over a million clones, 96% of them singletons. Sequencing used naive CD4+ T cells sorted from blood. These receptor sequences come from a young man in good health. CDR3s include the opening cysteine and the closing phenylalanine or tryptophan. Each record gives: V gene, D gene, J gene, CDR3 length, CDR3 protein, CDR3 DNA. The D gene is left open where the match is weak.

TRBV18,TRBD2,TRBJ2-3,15,CASSPPGLAGDTQYF,TGTGCCAGCTCACCACCAGGACTAGCAGGAGATACGCAGTATTTT
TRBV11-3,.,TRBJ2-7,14,CASSLVSTSYEQYF,TGTGCCAGCAGCTTAGTTTCCACTTCCTACGAGCAGTACTTC
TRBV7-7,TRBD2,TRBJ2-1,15,CASSLVPSGYNEQFF,TGTGCCAGCAGCTTAGTCCCTAGCGGCTACAATGAGCAGTTCTTC
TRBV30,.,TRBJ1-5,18,CAWSVSGIGTYSNQPQHF,TGTGCCTGGAGTGTATCAGGGATCGGGACGTATAGCAATCAGCCCCAGCATTTT
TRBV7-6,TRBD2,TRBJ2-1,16,CASSQALAGDIHEQFF,TGTGCCAGCAGCCAAGCTCTAGCGGGAGATATTCATGAGCAGTTCTTC
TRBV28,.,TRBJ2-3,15,CASSLGGAFTDTQYF,TGTGCCAGCAGTTTAGGGGGGGCCTTCACAGATACGCAGTATTTT
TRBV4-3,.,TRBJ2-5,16,CASSQVGGRSTETQYF,TGCGCCAGCAGCCAAGTTGGAGGGAGGTCTACAGAGACCCAGTACTTC
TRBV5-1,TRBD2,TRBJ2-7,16,CASSLGRTLAGNEQYF,TGCGCCAGCAGCTTGGGGCGAACACTAGCGGGAAACGAGCAGTACTTC
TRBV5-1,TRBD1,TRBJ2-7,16,CASSLAAGTVGYEQYF,TGCGCCAGCAGCTTGGCCGCCGGGACAGTCGGCTACGAGCAGTACTTC
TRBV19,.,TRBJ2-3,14,CASSGGPSTDTQYF,TGTGCCAGTTCGGGGGGCCCGAGCACAGATACGCAGTATTTT
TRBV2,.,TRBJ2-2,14,CASSLYRDAGELFF,TGTGCCAGCAGTCTGTATCGGGACGCCGGGGAGCTGTTTTTT
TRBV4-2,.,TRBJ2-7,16,CASSPVVQDLSYEQYF,TGTGCCAGCAGCCCGGTCGTACAGGACCTCTCCTACGAGCAGTACTTC
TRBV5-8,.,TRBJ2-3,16,CASSSHRGGSTDTQYF,TGTGCCAGCAGCTCTCACAGGGGGGGTAGCACAGATACGCAGTATTTT